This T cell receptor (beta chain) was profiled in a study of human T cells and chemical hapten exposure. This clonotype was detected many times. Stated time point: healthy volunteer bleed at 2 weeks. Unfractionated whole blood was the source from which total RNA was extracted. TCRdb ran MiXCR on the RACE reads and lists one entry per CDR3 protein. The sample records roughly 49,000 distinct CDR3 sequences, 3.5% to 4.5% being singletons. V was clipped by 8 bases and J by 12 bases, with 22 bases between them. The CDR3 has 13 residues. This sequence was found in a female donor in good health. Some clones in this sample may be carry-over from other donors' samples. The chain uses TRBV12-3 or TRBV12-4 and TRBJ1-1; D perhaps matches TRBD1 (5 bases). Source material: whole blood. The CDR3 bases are TGTGCCAGCCGCCCGGGGCAGGGTTCTAAAACTTTCTTT. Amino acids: CASRPGQGSKTFF.